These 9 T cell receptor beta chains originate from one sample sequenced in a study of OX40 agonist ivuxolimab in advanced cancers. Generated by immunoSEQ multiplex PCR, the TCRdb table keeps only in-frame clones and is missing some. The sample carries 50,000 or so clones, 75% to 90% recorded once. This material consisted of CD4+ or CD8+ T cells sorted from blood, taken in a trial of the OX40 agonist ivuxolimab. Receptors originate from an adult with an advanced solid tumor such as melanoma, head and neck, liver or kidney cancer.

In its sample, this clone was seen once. CDR3 in DNA: TGTGCCAGCAGCCCGCAGGGGGCTAGCGGGCAAGAGACCCAGTACTTC. Amino acids: CASSPQGASGQETQYF. This rearrangement joins TRBV7-6 to TRBJ2-5; D assignment may be TRBD1 or TRBD2 (8 bases each). The CDR3 consists of 16 residues. Germline-derived CDR1 and CDR2 are SGHVS and FNYEAQ. V gave up 5 bases and J gave up 2 bases, with 18 bases separating them.

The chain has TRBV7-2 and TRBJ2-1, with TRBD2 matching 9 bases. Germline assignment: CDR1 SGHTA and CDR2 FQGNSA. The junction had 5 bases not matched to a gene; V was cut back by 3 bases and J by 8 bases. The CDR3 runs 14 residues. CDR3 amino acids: CASSFGAGGHEQFF. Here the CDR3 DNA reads TGTGCCAGCAGCTTTGGGGCGGGGGGGCATGAGCAGTTCTTC.

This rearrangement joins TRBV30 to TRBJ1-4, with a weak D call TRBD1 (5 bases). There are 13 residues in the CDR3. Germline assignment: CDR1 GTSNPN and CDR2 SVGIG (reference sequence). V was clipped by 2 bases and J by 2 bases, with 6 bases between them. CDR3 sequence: CAWSQGTNEKLFF. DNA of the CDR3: TGTGCCTGGAGTCAGGGTACTAATGAAAAACTGTTTTTT.

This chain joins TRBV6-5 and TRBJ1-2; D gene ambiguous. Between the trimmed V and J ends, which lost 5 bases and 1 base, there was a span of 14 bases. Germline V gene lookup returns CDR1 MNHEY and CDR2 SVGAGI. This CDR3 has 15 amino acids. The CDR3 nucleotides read TGTGCCAGCAGTACCCGGGGTGGGATTAACTATGGCTACACCTTC. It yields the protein CASSTRGGINYGYTF.

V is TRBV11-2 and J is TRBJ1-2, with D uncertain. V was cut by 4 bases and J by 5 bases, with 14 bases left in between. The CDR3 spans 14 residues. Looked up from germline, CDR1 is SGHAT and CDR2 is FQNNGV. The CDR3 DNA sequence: TGTGCCAGCAGCTCTCATGGCCCGCTGTATGGCTACACCTTC. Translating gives CASSSHGPLYGYTF. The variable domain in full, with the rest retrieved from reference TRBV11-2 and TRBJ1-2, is EAGVAQSPRYKIIEKRQSVAFWCNPISGHATLYWYQQILGQGPKLLIQFQNNGVVDDSQLPKDRFSAERLKGVDSTLKIQPAKLEDSAVYLCASSSHGPLYGYTFGSGTRLTVV.

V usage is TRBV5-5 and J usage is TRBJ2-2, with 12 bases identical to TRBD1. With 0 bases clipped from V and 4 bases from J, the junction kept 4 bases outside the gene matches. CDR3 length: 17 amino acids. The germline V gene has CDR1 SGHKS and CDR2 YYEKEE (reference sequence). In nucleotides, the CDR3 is TGTGCCAGCAGCTTGGACGGGACAGGGGGCGGCACCGGGGAGCTGTTTTTT. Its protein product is CASSLDGTGGGTGELFF. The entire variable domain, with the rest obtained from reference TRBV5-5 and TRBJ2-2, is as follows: DAGVTQSPTHLIKTRGQQVTLRCSPISGHKSVSWYQQVLGQGPQFIFQYYEKEERGRGNFPDRFSARQFPNYSSELNVNALLLGDSALYLCASSLDGTGGGTGELFFGEGSRLTVL.

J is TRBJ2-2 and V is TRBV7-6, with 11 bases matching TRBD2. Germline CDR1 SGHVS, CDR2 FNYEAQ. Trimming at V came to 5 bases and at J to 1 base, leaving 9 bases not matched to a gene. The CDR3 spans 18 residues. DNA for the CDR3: TGTGCCAGCAGCCTAAGGTCTAGCGGGGGGTTGAACACCGGGGAGCTGTTTTTT. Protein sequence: CASSLRSSGGLNTGELFF.

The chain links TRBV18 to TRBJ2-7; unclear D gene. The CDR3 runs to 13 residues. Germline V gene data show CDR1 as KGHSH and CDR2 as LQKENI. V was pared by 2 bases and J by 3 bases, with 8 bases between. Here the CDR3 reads CASSPGGYYEQYV. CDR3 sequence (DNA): TGTGCCAGCTCACCAGGCGGCTACTACGAGCAGTACGTC.

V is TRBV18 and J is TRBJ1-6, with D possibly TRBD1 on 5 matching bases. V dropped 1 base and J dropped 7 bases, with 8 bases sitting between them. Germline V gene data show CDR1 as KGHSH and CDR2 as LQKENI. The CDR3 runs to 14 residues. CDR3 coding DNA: TGTGCCAGCTCACCACGGGGGGAGAATTCACCCCTCCACTTT. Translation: CASSPRGENSPLHF.